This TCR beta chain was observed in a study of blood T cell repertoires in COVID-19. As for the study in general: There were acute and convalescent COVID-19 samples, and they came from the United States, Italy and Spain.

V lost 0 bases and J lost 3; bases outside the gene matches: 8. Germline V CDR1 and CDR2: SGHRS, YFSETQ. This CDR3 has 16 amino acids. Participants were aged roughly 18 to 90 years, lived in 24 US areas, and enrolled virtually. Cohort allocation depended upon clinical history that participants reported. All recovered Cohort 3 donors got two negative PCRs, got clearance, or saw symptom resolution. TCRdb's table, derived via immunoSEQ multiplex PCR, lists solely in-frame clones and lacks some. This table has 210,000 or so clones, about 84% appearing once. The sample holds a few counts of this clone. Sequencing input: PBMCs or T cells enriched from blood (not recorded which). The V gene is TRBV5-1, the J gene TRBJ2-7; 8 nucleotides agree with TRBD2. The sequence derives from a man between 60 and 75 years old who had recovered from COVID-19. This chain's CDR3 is CASSLAGGASGYEQYF. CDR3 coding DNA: TGCGCCAGCAGCTTGGCCGGGGGGGCGTCTGGCTACGAGCAGTACTTC.